This section outlines one T cell receptor beta chain sequence together with its context. The antigen it recognizes is unknown. Base qualities are missing; no much larger clone stands one base away. The data belong to a study of T cell repertoires in cytomegalovirus infection (dated 2019 in TCRdb). A note on the overall study: The peptide stimulations were aimed at well-studied HLA-B-restricted epitopes as well as recently identified HLA-C-restricted CMV epitopes, whose presentation resists viral immunomodulation. The HLA type of each donor mattered for the analysis, because public TCR beta signatures pointed to carriage of CMV infection along with the matching HLA type.

Taken with the paper, the label for treatment or condition translates to: in vitro stimulation with specific CMV peptide epitopes to enrich CMV-specific T cells. General findings and caveats noted by the study authors: The ex vivo response was dominated by HLA-C-restricted CMV-specific TCR beta clonotypes, and the single most frequent clonotype in two of eight donors was supplied by these HLA-C-restricted clonotypes. In both this cohort and an independent roughly 350-donor cohort, the cumulative frequency of public TCR beta family members distinguished carriers of CMV infection plus the relevant HLA type.

CDR1 and CDR2, looked up from the germline V gene, are SGDLS and YYNGEE. Including cysteine and phenylalanine, the CDR3 has 13 amino acids. Only the CDR3 DNA stays, 39 bases, in frame from base 1. V gives up 4 bases and J gives up 4 bases, and the segment between their germline ends measures 11 bases. Sequencing was carried out with an Illumina HiSeq 1500. Using fastp at Q25 and MiXCR, TCRdb reprocessed the public reads and kept productive beta chains. Rows are combined by CDR3 protein, so each entry shows the most common genes and DNA. The sample table records 700,000 to 900,000 distinct CDR3 sequences; about 29% of these occur just once. The ten largest clonotypes hold less than 15% of the sample.

The source of this sequence is a human donor in good health (CMV status not recorded). Some clones in this sample may be carry-over from other donors' samples. Sequences were derived from cultured CD8+ T cells from PBMCs, sampled from culture after CMV antigen stimulation. The rearranged chain carries TRBV9 and TRBJ1-2; the D segment cannot be called with confidence. CDR3 protein: CASSSGSGYGYTF. The sequence in DNA is TGTGCCAGCAGCTCCGGGTCAGGCTATGGCTACACCTTC.